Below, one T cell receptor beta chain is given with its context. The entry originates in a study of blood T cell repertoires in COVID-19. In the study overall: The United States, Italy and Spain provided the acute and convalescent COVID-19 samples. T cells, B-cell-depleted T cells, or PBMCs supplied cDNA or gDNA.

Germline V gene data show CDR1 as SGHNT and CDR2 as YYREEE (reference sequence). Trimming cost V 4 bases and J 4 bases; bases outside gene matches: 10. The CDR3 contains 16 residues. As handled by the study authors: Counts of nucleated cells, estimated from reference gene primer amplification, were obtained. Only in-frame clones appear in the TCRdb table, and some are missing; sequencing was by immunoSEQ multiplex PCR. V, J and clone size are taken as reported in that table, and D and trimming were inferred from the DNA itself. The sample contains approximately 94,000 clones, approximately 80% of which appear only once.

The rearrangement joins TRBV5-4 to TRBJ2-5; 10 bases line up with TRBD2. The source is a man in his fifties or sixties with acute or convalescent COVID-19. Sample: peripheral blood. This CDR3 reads CASSPRAGGPVETQYF. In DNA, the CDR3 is TGTGCCAGCAGCCCTAGAGCGGGGGGGCCGGTAGAGACCCAGTACTTC.